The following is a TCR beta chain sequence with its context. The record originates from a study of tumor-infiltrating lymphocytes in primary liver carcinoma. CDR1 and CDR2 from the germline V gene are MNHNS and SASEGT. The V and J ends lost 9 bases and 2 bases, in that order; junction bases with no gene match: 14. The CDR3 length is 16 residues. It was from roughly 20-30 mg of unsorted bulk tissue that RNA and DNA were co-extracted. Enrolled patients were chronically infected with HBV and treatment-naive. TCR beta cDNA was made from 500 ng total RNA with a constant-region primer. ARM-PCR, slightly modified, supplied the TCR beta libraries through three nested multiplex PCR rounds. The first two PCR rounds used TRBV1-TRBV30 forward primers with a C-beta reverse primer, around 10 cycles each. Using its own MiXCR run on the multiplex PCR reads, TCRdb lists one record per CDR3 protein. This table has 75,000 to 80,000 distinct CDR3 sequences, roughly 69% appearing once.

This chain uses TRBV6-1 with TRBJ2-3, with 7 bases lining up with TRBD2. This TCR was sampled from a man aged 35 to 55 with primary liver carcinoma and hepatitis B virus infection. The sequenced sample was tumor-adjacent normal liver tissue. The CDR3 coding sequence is TGTGCCAGGAGTCAATTAGCGGGTTTAACCACAGATACGCAGTATTTT. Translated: CARSQLAGLTTDTQYF.